Below are 13 T cell receptor beta chains sequenced from a single sample in a study of T cell repertoires in cytomegalovirus infection. The antigens of these receptors remain unknown. TCRdb itself ran the reads through MiXCR, one entry per CDR3 protein. In the table there are about 890,000 distinct CDR3 sequences, around 32% of which are singletons. Sequenced here: cultured CD8+ T cells from PBMCs, sampled from culture after CMV antigen stimulation. Receptors were obtained from a human donor in good health (CMV status not recorded). Some clones in this sample may be carry-over from other donors' samples.

The chain carries TRBV7-6 and TRBJ2-3; D perhaps matches TRBD2 (7 bases). Trimming shortened V by 1 base and J by 2 bases, and 16 bases separated the two germline ends. The CDR3 totals 17 residues. Germline-derived CDR1 and CDR2 are SGHVS and FNYEAQ. Here the CDR3 reads CASSLVGGGIFTDTQYF. CDR3 coding DNA: TGTGCCAGCAGCTTAGTTGGCGGGGGCATATTCACAGATACGCAGTATTTT.

Many counts were recorded for this clonotype. Here the CDR3 DNA reads TGTGCCAGCAGTGACGATCTGGGCAGCTTGGGCGTAACTGAAGCTTTCTTT. Its translation: CASSDDLGSLGVTEAFF. The chain employs TRBV6-1 and TRBJ1-1; no clear D gene. The germline gives CDR1 MNHNS, CDR2 SASEGT. This CDR3 is built from 17 residues. Trimming took off 3 bases at V and 5 bases at J, with 22 bases between the two ends.

V and J are TRBV7-9 and TRBJ1-5; a possible D gene is TRBD1 (6 bases). V was pared by 4 bases and J by 5 bases, with 15 bases between. Looked up from germline, CDR1 is SEHNR and CDR2 is FQNEAQ (reference sequence). The CDR3 is 15 amino acids. The CDR3 bases are TGTGCCAGCAGCTCCACAGGGATGAGGGATCAGCCCCAGCATTTT. The encoded protein is CASSSTGMRDQPQHF. Supplemented by reference TRBV7-9 and TRBJ1-5, the full variable domain reads DTGVSQNPRHKITKRGQNVTFRCDPISEHNRLYWYRQTLGQGPEFLTYFQNEAQLEKSRLLSDRFSAERPKGSFSTLEIQRTEQGDSAMYLCASSSTGMRDQPQHFGDGTRLSIL.

This chain connects TRBV6-6 to TRBJ2-2; D is perhaps TRBD1 or TRBD2 (6 bases each). Per the germline V gene, CDR1 is MNHNY and CDR2 is SVGAGI (reference sequence). The CDR3 runs to 15 residues. V lost 11 bases, J lost 3 bases, and 19 bases lay in between. In nucleotides, the CDR3 is TGTGCCTCTTTAGCGGAGGGGGTCGACACCGGGGAGCTGTTTTTT. It is translated as CASLAEGVDTGELFF.

The chain is built from TRBV5-4 and TRBJ2-2, with D unresolved. CDR3 length: 11 residues. Germline CDR1 reads SGHNT; CDR2 reads YYREEE (reference sequence). Trimming stripped 9 bases from V and 7 bases from J, with 10 bases between. CDR3 coding DNA: TGTGCCACGCTCGGTGGCGGGGAGCTGTTTTTT. The encoded protein is CATLGGGELFF.

The rearrangement uses TRBV12-3 or TRBV12-4 and TRBJ2-5; possibly TRBD1 or TRBD2 for D (5 bases each). V was clipped by 0 bases and J by 10 bases, with 15 bases between them. This CDR3 comprises 14 residues. DNA for the CDR3: TGTGCCAGCAGTTTAGCCCTCCAGGGAGTTGACCAGTACTTC. It encodes CASSLALQGVDQYF.

This chain connects TRBV7-6 to TRBJ2-1; 13 bases align to TRBD2. The CDR3 is made up of 20 amino acids. CDR1 SGHVS and CDR2 FNYEAQ come from the germline V gene. V lost 1 base to trimming and J lost 1 base; unmatched junction nucleotides: 10. CDR3 bases: TGTGCCAGCAGCTTAGTTCGGAGACTAGCGGGGGGATTTTCCTACAATGAGCAGTTCTTC. It codes for CASSLVRRLAGGFSYNEQFF.

The rearrangement uses TRBV12-3 or TRBV12-4 and TRBJ1-1; D is unclear. The ends were cut back, 7 bases at V and 4 bases at J, with 16 bases in the middle. The CDR3 is made up of 14 amino acids. The CDR3 DNA sequence: TGTGCCAGCACTTCCTGGGTAGCTGTCACTGAAGCTTTCTTT. Its translation: CASTSWVAVTEAFF.

The genes are TRBV28 and TRBJ1-1; 10 bases line up with TRBD1. V lost 7 bases, J lost 4 bases, and 6 bases stayed unmatched. Germline CDR1 and CDR2: MDHEN and SYDVKM. This CDR3 has 14 amino acids. The CDR3 region has the DNA TGTGCCAGCACCACGGGACAGGGGAGCACTGAAGCTTTCTTT. It translates to CASTTGQGSTEAFF.

V is TRBV6-6 and J is TRBJ2-1; tentative D call: TRBD2 (7 bases). The CDR3 extends over 16 amino acids. The V end was cut by 2 bases, the J end by 1 base, with 12 bases between. Germline loops: CDR1 MNHNY, CDR2 SVGAGI (reference sequence). The CDR3 DNA follows: TGTGCCAGCAGTTACGGGAGGGGGGGGTCCTACAATGAGCAGTTCTTC. Its protein is CASSYGRGGSYNEQFF.

This clonotype was detected a few times. The chain is built from TRBV7-2 and TRBJ2-5; D is undetermined. Trimming pared 4 bases from V and 6 bases from J, leaving 12 bases between. The CDR3 runs 13 residues. Germline CDR1 is SGHTA and CDR2 is FQGNSA. The CDR3 loop is CASSWFIEQTQYF. Written as DNA, the CDR3 is TGTGCCAGCAGCTGGTTTATAGAACAGACCCAGTACTTC.

The chain uses TRBV7-8 and TRBJ2-7; 8 bases are shared with TRBD1. V was pared by 4 bases and J by 6 bases, with 5 bases of the junction left unmatched. This CDR3 is 13 amino acids long. Germline-derived CDR1 and CDR2 are SGHVS and FQNEAQ. The CDR3 DNA reads as TGTGCCAGCAGCTCGGACAGGGTAGCCGAGCAGTACGTC. Amino acid sequence: CASSSDRVAEQYV.

This clonotype was seen a few times. This rearrangement joins TRBV4-1 to TRBJ1-1, with D hard to call. The ends were cut back, 1 base at V and 1 base at J, with 7 bases in the middle. The germline CDR1 and CDR2 sequences are MGHRA and YSYEKL. CDR3 length equals 14 residues. The CDR3 sequence is CASSQADWNTEAFF. The CDR3, as DNA: TGCGCCAGCAGCCAAGCCGACTGGAACACTGAAGCTTTCTTT.